This T cell receptor (beta chain) was sequenced in a study of technical replicates of blood from a few donors. Germline CDR1 and CDR2: MNHNS and SASEGT. Trimming removed 8 bases at V and 5 bases at J, with 19 bases between. This CDR3 is built from 15 residues. Clones were sequenced by immunoSEQ multiplex PCR, and TCRdb holds only the in-frame ones, with some missing. The sample includes 60,000 to 75,000 clones, 80% to 90% seen only once; the top ten take roughly 5.2%. What was sequenced was PBMCs. The TCR sequence derives from a human donor in good health. Some clones in this sample may be carry-over from other donors' samples. This rearrangement joins TRBV6-1 to TRBJ2-1, with TRBD1 as a possible D gene (6 bases). The CDR3: CASHNDRPIDNEQFF. The CDR3 region has the DNA TGTGCCAGCCATAACGACAGGCCCATCGACAATGAGCAGTTCTTC.